These 15 T cell receptor beta chains were all obtained from the same sample, sequenced in a study of cytomegalovirus exposure and HLA in healthy donors. Vbeta (60) and Jbeta (13) primers were used in the PCR. TCRdb's copy holds only in-frame clones and misses some; the assay was immunoSEQ multiplex PCR. The repertoire holds 100,000 to 150,000 clones, with about a sixth as singletons. What was sequenced was PBMCs. The receptors derive from a female donor in good health and CMV-seropositive.

The chain links TRBV30 to TRBJ2-3, with 8 nucleotides matching TRBD2. V lost 3 bases and J lost 4; bases outside the gene matches: 6. Germline V lookup: CDR1 GTSNPN, CDR2 SVGIG (reference sequence). The CDR3 is 14 residues long. CDR3 residues: CAWRGRTSPDTQYF. The CDR3 DNA follows: TGTGCCTGGAGAGGAAGGACTAGCCCAGATACGCAGTATTTT.

This clone has only a few counts. The chain combines TRBV5-6 with TRBJ2-7, with 8 nucleotides matching TRBD1. This CDR3 is built from 13 residues. CDR1 and CDR2 (germline): SGHDT, YYEEEE. The V segment lost 2 bases and the J segment 7 bases; nucleotides outside the gene matches: 5. The CDR3 DNA reads as TGTGCCAGCAGCTTCGGACAGGGATGGGAGCAGTACTTC. As protein: CASSFGQGWEQYF.

This chain uses TRBV5-1 with TRBJ2-7; D uncertain. Trimming removed 0 bases from V and 5 bases from J, with 12 bases in between. CDR3 size: 14 residues. Germline V gene lookup returns CDR1 SGHRS and CDR2 YFSETQ. CDR3 DNA sequence: TGCGCCAGCAGCTTGGCCACAGAAGGTGACGAGCAGTACTTC. Its translation is CASSLATEGDEQYF.

This clone was seen a handful of times. The V and J genes are TRBV5-4 and TRBJ1-3, with 8 nucleotides matching TRBD1. The CDR3 is 17 residues long. Germline V gives CDR1 SGHNT, CDR2 YYREEE (reference sequence). V was clipped by 0 bases and J by 4 bases; unmatched bases: 9. CDR3 coding DNA: TGTGCCAGCAGCTTGGGGGCGACAGGGGTCAGCGGAAACACCATATATTTT. It is translated as CASSLGATGVSGNTIYF.

The genes are TRBV28 and TRBJ2-2; 11 bases match TRBD1. Germline CDR1 is MDHEN and CDR2 is SYDVKM. The CDR3 is made up of 15 amino acids. The junction had 10 bases not matched to a gene; V was cut back by 6 bases and J by 10 bases. DNA for the CDR3: TGTGCCAGCAGCAAACGGACAGGGGGCTCTGAGGAGCTGTTTTTT. This sequence encodes CASSKRTGGSEELFF.

V and J are TRBV4-3 and TRBJ2-7; 15 bases align to TRBD2. CDR1 is LGHNA and CDR2 is YSLEER in the germline V gene. After removal of 0 bases from V and 3 bases from J, the junction contained 9 bases not matched to a gene. This CDR3 comprises 19 residues. In nucleotides, the CDR3 is TGCGCCAGCAGCCAAGAGGTGGGGACTAGCGGGAGGACGGGCTACGAGCAGTACTTC. Protein product: CASSQEVGTSGRTGYEQYF.

This clone was seen a handful of times. The chain links TRBV11-2 to TRBJ1-2, with D possibly being TRBD1 (5 bases). Trimming pared 5 bases from V and 1 base from J, leaving 14 bases between. CDR1 SGHAT and CDR2 FQNNGV come from the germline V gene. The CDR3 is 15 residues long. CDR3 sequence reads: CASSLTHRGNYGYTF. In nucleotides, the CDR3 is TGTGCCAGCAGCCTCACCCATAGGGGTAACTATGGCTACACCTTC.

This clone was picked up a small number of times. The chain carries TRBV6-7 and TRBJ2-7; D might be TRBD2 (5 bases). TRBV6-7 has ORF status, its function being uncertain. V dropped 5 bases and J dropped 2 bases, with 22 bases sitting between them. The CDR3 length is 17 residues. The CDR3 protein is CASSTFYSRGCPYEQYF. In DNA form, the CDR3 reads TGTGCCAGCAGTACATTCTATTCTCGGGGTTGTCCCTACGAGCAGTACTTC.

Only a few counts were recorded for this clone. This sequence joins TRBV4-3 and TRBJ2-3, with 14 bases that match TRBD2. The V gene end was trimmed by 1 base and the J gene end by 6 bases; junction bases not matched to a gene: 0. Germline CDR1 is LGHNA and CDR2 is YSLEER. There are 15 residues in the CDR3. CDR3 loop: CASSQGLAGGDTQYF. The CDR3, as DNA: TGCGCCAGCAGCCAAGGACTAGCGGGAGGGGATACGCAGTATTTT.

There are a few counts of this clone. The rearrangement joins TRBV13 to TRBJ2-1, with a possible D match to TRBD2 (5 bases). Germline CDR1 reads PRHDT; CDR2 reads FYEKMQ (reference sequence). CDR3 size: 15 residues. Trimming pared 5 bases from V and 12 bases from J, leaving 23 bases between. CDR3 bases: TGTGCCAGCAGCAAAGACTATCGGGCTCCTGAAAGGCAGTTCTTC. This encodes CASSKDYRAPERQFF. Filled out from reference TRBV13 and TRBJ2-1, the complete variable domain reads AAGVIQSPRHLIKEKRETATLKCYPIPRHDTVYWYQQGPGQDPQFLISFYEKMQSDKGSIPDRFSAQQFSDYHSELNMSSLELGDSALYFCASSKDYRAPERQFFGPGTRLTVL.

The chain combines TRBV5-1 with TRBJ1-3; D is unresolved. This CDR3 is 16 amino acids long. Germline CDR1 SGHRS, CDR2 YFSETQ. V was pared by 3 bases and J by 3 bases, with 16 bases between. The CDR3 sequence: CASSSDGIGYGNTIYF. CDR3 coding DNA: TGCGCCAGCAGCTCTGACGGGATAGGGTATGGAAACACCATATATTTT.

This clone was observed a few times. The rearrangement links TRBV7-2 to TRBJ2-1; 10 nucleotides match TRBD1. After removal of 5 bases from V and 4 bases from J, the junction contained 5 bases not matched to a gene. CDR3 length: 15 residues. Germline V gene sequence: CDR1 SGHTA, CDR2 FQGNSA. CDR3 sequence: CASSRQGAGYNEQFF. The DNA of the CDR3 is TGTGCCAGCAGCCGACAGGGGGCGGGTTACAATGAGCAGTTCTTC.

Concerning this clone: Other DNA sequences in the sample encode the same CDR3. The V and J genes are TRBV5-1 and TRBJ2-3; TRBD2 matches 10 bases. Germline V gene sequence: CDR1 SGHRS, CDR2 YFSETQ. With V trimmed by 0 bases and J by 4 bases, 2 bases remained unmatched. This CDR3 has 15 residues. The CDR3 bases are TGCGCCAGCAGCTTGGAGCTAGCGGGAGCAGATACGCAGTATTTT. It translates to CASSLELAGADTQYF.

The chain joins TRBV4-2 to TRBJ2-7; D uncertain. This CDR3 spans 13 amino acids. Looked up from germline, CDR1 is LGHNA and CDR2 is YNFKEQ. The V end was cut by 0 bases, the J end by 4 bases, with 7 bases between. The CDR3 spells CASSQEFQYEQYF. The CDR3 region has the DNA TGTGCCAGCAGCCAAGAATTCCAGTACGAGCAGTACTTC.

This clone was observed a handful of times. The chain employs TRBV4-2 and TRBJ2-4, with TRBD2 identical over 14 bases. CDR3 length: 18 amino acids. CDR1 is LGHNA, CDR2 YNFKEQ, per germline. V shed 4 bases and J 9 bases; nucleotides not matched to a gene: 14. The CDR3 sequence: CASSPRAGLAGVTSIQYF. CDR3 DNA: TGTGCCAGCAGCCCCCGAGCGGGACTAGCGGGAGTTACGAGCATTCAGTACTTC.